The rows below give T cell receptor beta chains drawn from one sample of a study of blood T cell repertoires in COVID-19. Produced via immunoSEQ multiplex PCR; TCRdb's table is partial and in-frame only. The data hold roughly 76,000 clones, with about 89% observed a single time. The sample was peripheral blood. These receptor sequences come from a man aged 65 to 85 with active or convalescent COVID-19. Both conserved end residues are part of each CDR3. The D gene is left open where the match is weak. Clone sizes are given selectively: once, few, many, or a class where the clone is expanded.

cdr3_length: 16; clone_size: NA; d_call: TRBD1; v_call: TRBV28; j_call: TRBJ2-2; cdr3_nt: TGTGCCAGCAGTGAAACCCGGACAGGGGGTCCCGGGGAGCTGTTTTTT; cdr3_aa: CASSETRTGGPGELFF
cdr3_length: 14; clone_size: NA; d_call: NA; v_call: TRBV19; j_call: TRBJ1-1; cdr3_nt: TGTGCCAGTAGTGAGCGTCGGCTGAACACTGAAGCTTTCTTT; cdr3_aa: CASSERRLNTEAFF
cdr3_length: 13; clone_size: once; d_call: NA; v_call: TRBV7-6; j_call: TRBJ2-5; cdr3_nt: TGTGCCAGCAGCTTAAGGAGGGCGGAGACCCAGTACTTC; cdr3_aa: CASSLRRAETQYF
cdr3_length: 15; clone_size: NA; d_call: TRBD1; v_call: TRBV5-4; j_call: TRBJ1-4; cdr3_nt: TGTGCCAGCAGCGTATCCGGGACAGGGAGTGAAAAACTGTTTTTT; cdr3_aa: CASSVSGTGSEKLFF
cdr3_length: 12; clone_size: NA; d_call: NA; v_call: TRBV9; j_call: TRBJ1-2; cdr3_nt: TGTGCCAGCACCAGGGAAAACTATGGCTACACCTTC; cdr3_aa: CASTRENYGYTF
cdr3_length: 14; clone_size: NA; d_call: TRBD1; v_call: TRBV5-1; j_call: TRBJ2-7; cdr3_nt: TGCGCCAGCAGCTCCGGACAGGGGGCCTACGAGCAGTACTTC; cdr3_aa: CASSSGQGAYEQYF
cdr3_length: 14; clone_size: NA; d_call: NA; v_call: TRBV21-1; j_call: TRBJ1-1; cdr3_nt: TGTGCCAGCACCAGGCTCGGGGGTATGACTGAAGCTTTCTTT; cdr3_aa: CASTRLGGMTEAFF
cdr3_length: 13; clone_size: NA; d_call: NA; v_call: TRBV4-2; j_call: TRBJ1-1; cdr3_nt: TGTGCCAGCAGCCAAGACAGGGACACTGAAGCTTTCTTT; cdr3_aa: CASSQDRDTEAFF
cdr3_length: 15; clone_size: once; d_call: TRBD1; v_call: TRBV27; j_call: TRBJ1-1; cdr3_nt: TGTGCCAGCAGTTTGGGGACAGGGATGAACACTGAAGCTTTCTTT; cdr3_aa: CASSLGTGMNTEAFF
cdr3_length: 15; clone_size: NA; d_call: NA; v_call: TRBV9; j_call: TRBJ1-4; cdr3_nt: TGTGCCAGCAGCGTAGCTACAGCAACTAATGAAAAACTGTTTTTT; cdr3_aa: CASSVATATNEKLFF
cdr3_length: 12; clone_size: NA; d_call: TRBD2; v_call: TRBV19; j_call: TRBJ2-5; cdr3_nt: TGTGCCAGTATGGGTAGCGGGGAGACCCAGTACTTC; cdr3_aa: CASMGSGETQYF
cdr3_length: 14; clone_size: NA; d_call: TRBD2; v_call: TRBV6-5; j_call: TRBJ2-2; cdr3_nt: TGTGCCAGCAGACTAGCGGGAGCGGTCGGGGAGCTGTTTTTT; cdr3_aa: CASRLAGAVGELFF
cdr3_length: 12; clone_size: NA; d_call: NA; v_call: TRBV29-1; j_call: TRBJ1-4; cdr3_nt: TGCAGCCTCCCGAGAGTTGGTGAAAAACTGTTTTTT; cdr3_aa: CSLPRVGEKLFF
cdr3_length: 12; clone_size: NA; d_call: NA; v_call: TRBV29-1; j_call: TRBJ1-2; cdr3_nt: TGCAGCGTTGCTGACGGGAACTATGGCTACACCTTC; cdr3_aa: CSVADGNYGYTF
cdr3_length: 15; clone_size: once; d_call: TRBD2; v_call: TRBV30; j_call: TRBJ2-2; cdr3_nt: TGTGCCTGGAGTGTACGAGCGGGAGGTAACGGGGAGCTGTTTTTT; cdr3_aa: CAWSVRAGGNGELFF
cdr3_length: 14; clone_size: few; d_call: NA; v_call: TRBV10-3; j_call: TRBJ1-1; cdr3_nt: TGTGCCATCAGTGAAATTGGGGGGGACACTGAAGCTTTCTTT; cdr3_aa: CAISEIGGDTEAFF
cdr3_length: 15; clone_size: NA; d_call: NA; v_call: TRBV28; j_call: TRBJ1-2; cdr3_nt: TGTGCCAGCAGTTCGTCTCAGACAGGATACCCCGGCTACACCTTC; cdr3_aa: CASSSSQTGYPGYTF
cdr3_length: 14; clone_size: NA; d_call: NA; v_call: TRBV28; j_call: TRBJ1-1; cdr3_nt: TGTGCCAGCAGTACCCCCGGCGGGGGCACTGAAGCTTTCTTT; cdr3_aa: CASSTPGGGTEAFF
cdr3_length: 15; clone_size: NA; d_call: TRBD1; v_call: TRBV5-1; j_call: TRBJ1-2; cdr3_nt: TGCGCCAGCAGCTTGGCACAGGGGGAGTATTATGGCTACACCTTC; cdr3_aa: CASSLAQGEYYGYTF
cdr3_length: 13; clone_size: NA; d_call: NA; v_call: TRBV5-4; j_call: TRBJ2-2; cdr3_nt: TGTGCCAGCAGCCTCGGGAACACCGGGGAGCTGTTTTTT; cdr3_aa: CASSLGNTGELFF
cdr3_length: 13; clone_size: NA; d_call: TRBD1; v_call: TRBV30; j_call: TRBJ2-7; cdr3_nt: TGTGCCTGGAGTGCCGGGACAGCCAACGAGCAGTACTTC; cdr3_aa: CAWSAGTANEQYF
cdr3_length: 14; clone_size: NA; d_call: NA; v_call: TRBV3-1/TRBV3-2; j_call: TRBJ2-2; cdr3_nt: TGTGCCAGCAATGCCAACGGGAACACCGGGGAGCTGTTTTTT; cdr3_aa: CASNANGNTGELFF
cdr3_length: 15; clone_size: NA; d_call: TRBD2; v_call: TRBV5-1; j_call: TRBJ2-5; cdr3_nt: TGCGCCAGCAGCTCCTCACTAGCGGGAGACGAGACCCAGTACTTC; cdr3_aa: CASSSSLAGDETQYF
cdr3_length: 14; clone_size: NA; d_call: NA; v_call: TRBV5-1; j_call: TRBJ1-2; cdr3_nt: TGCGCCAGCACCTTGGTGGCAGGGAACTATGGCTACACCTTC; cdr3_aa: CASTLVAGNYGYTF
cdr3_length: 16; clone_size: NA; d_call: NA; v_call: TRBV23-1; j_call: TRBJ1-1; cdr3_nt: TGCGCCAGCAGTCAATCTGAAGGGGCTGGGTTCGCTGAAGCTTTCTTT; cdr3_aa: CASSQSEGAGFAEAFF
cdr3_length: 14; clone_size: NA; d_call: TRBD1; v_call: TRBV19; j_call: TRBJ1-5; cdr3_nt: TGTGCCAGTAGCAAGACAGGGCCCAATCAGCCCCAGCATTTT; cdr3_aa: CASSKTGPNQPQHF
cdr3_length: 13; clone_size: NA; d_call: NA; v_call: TRBV4-2; j_call: TRBJ2-7; cdr3_nt: TGTGCCAGCAGCCAAGTGGAGGGATCCGAGCAGTACTTC; cdr3_aa: CASSQVEGSEQYF
cdr3_length: 13; clone_size: NA; d_call: NA; v_call: TRBV30; j_call: TRBJ2-1; cdr3_nt: TGTGCCTGGGCCGCGGACAGCTACAATGAGCAGTTCTTC; cdr3_aa: CAWAADSYNEQFF
cdr3_length: 19; clone_size: NA; d_call: TRBD1; v_call: TRBV7-2; j_call: TRBJ1-6; cdr3_nt: TGTGCCAGCAGCCCACTCCCGGGACAGGGGAACCTTTATAATTCACCCCTCCACTTT; cdr3_aa: CASSPLPGQGNLYNSPLHF
cdr3_length: 15; clone_size: once; d_call: TRBD2; v_call: TRBV5-1; j_call: TRBJ2-7; cdr3_nt: TGCGCCAGCAGACTAGGTCTAGCGGGAGGTCGCGAGCAGTACTTC; cdr3_aa: CASRLGLAGGREQYF
cdr3_length: 16; clone_size: NA; d_call: TRBD1; v_call: TRBV28; j_call: TRBJ1-1; cdr3_nt: TGTGCCAGCAGTTCAGAAGTCAGGGGGTTCAGGACTGAAGCTTTCTTT; cdr3_aa: CASSSEVRGFRTEAFF
cdr3_length: 15; clone_size: NA; d_call: TRBD1; v_call: TRBV6-5; j_call: TRBJ1-2; cdr3_nt: TGTGCCAGCAGTTACCGGGGACAGGGGGCGTATGGCTACACCTTC; cdr3_aa: CASSYRGQGAYGYTF
cdr3_length: 14; clone_size: NA; d_call: NA; v_call: TRBV30; j_call: TRBJ2-7; cdr3_nt: TGTGCCTGGACTGTCAAATCCCCTAACTACGAGCAGTACTTC; cdr3_aa: CAWTVKSPNYEQYF
cdr3_length: 14; clone_size: NA; d_call: NA; v_call: TRBV14; j_call: TRBJ2-5; cdr3_nt: TGTGCCAGCAGCCAAGATTCAGGGAAAGAGACCCAGTACTTC; cdr3_aa: CASSQDSGKETQYF
cdr3_length: 14; clone_size: NA; d_call: NA; v_call: TRBV28; j_call: TRBJ1-5; cdr3_nt: TGTGCCAGCAGTTCGACAGGTTTGAGTCAGCCCCAGCATTTT; cdr3_aa: CASSSTGLSQPQHF
cdr3_length: 17; clone_size: NA; d_call: TRBD1; v_call: TRBV18; j_call: TRBJ2-6; cdr3_nt: TGTGCCAGCTCACAAGGACAGGGGGCCTCTGGGGCCAACGTCCTGACTTTC; cdr3_aa: CASSQGQGASGANVLTF
cdr3_length: 15; clone_size: NA; d_call: TRBD1; v_call: TRBV6-2/TRBV6-3; j_call: TRBJ1-6; cdr3_nt: TGTGCCAGCAGCGACCCGGGGACAGGGAATTCACCCCTCCACTTT; cdr3_aa: CASSDPGTGNSPLHF
cdr3_length: 15; clone_size: NA; d_call: TRBD1; v_call: TRBV5-5; j_call: TRBJ1-5; cdr3_nt: TGTGCCAGCAGCTTGAGGGACAGGCCACAGGGGCCCCAGCATTTT; cdr3_aa: CASSLRDRPQGPQHF
cdr3_length: 15; clone_size: NA; d_call: NA; v_call: TRBV28; j_call: TRBJ2-1; cdr3_nt: TGTGCCAGCAGTTTAACGGGACTCCAGTACAATGAGCAGTTCTTC; cdr3_aa: CASSLTGLQYNEQFF
cdr3_length: 13; clone_size: NA; d_call: NA; v_call: TRBV5-6; j_call: TRBJ2-7; cdr3_nt: TGTGCCAGCAGCTTGGGGGCGGGCTACGAGCAGTACTTC; cdr3_aa: CASSLGAGYEQYF
cdr3_length: 13; clone_size: NA; d_call: TRBD1; v_call: TRBV7-2; j_call: TRBJ1-2; cdr3_nt: TGTGCCAGCAGCCTACAGGGGGCTGGGGGCTACACCTTC; cdr3_aa: CASSLQGAGGYTF
cdr3_length: 14; clone_size: NA; d_call: NA; v_call: TRBV29-1; j_call: TRBJ1-1; cdr3_nt: TGCAGCGTGGGGCAGAACAGGGAAAACACTGAAGCTTTCTTT; cdr3_aa: CSVGQNRENTEAFF
cdr3_length: 17; clone_size: NA; d_call: NA; v_call: TRBV28; j_call: TRBJ1-1; cdr3_nt: TGTGCCAGCAGTTTGGAGCGTTGGAAGGGGCCGGGCACTGAAGCTTTCTTT; cdr3_aa: CASSLERWKGPGTEAFF
cdr3_length: 13; clone_size: NA; d_call: TRBD1; v_call: TRBV5-4; j_call: TRBJ2-5; cdr3_nt: TGTGCCAGCAGCTGGGACAGCAAAGAGACCCAGTACTTC; cdr3_aa: CASSWDSKETQYF
cdr3_length: 18; clone_size: NA; d_call: TRBD2; v_call: TRBV10-3; j_call: TRBJ2-2; cdr3_nt: TGTGCCATCAGTGAGCCGTGGACTAGCGGGGCGAACACCGGGGAGCTGTTTTTT; cdr3_aa: CAISEPWTSGANTGELFF
cdr3_length: 10; clone_size: NA; d_call: NA; v_call: TRBV6-5; j_call: TRBJ2-5; cdr3_nt: TGTGCCAGCAGGGAGGAGACCCAGTACTTC; cdr3_aa: CASREETQYF
cdr3_length: 21; clone_size: NA; d_call: TRBD1; v_call: TRBV28; j_call: TRBJ1-3; cdr3_nt: TGTGCCAGCAGTTTACCCCGGGGACAGGGGGGACGATTCTGGTCTGGAAACACCATATATTTT; cdr3_aa: CASSLPRGQGGRFWSGNTIYF
cdr3_length: 13; clone_size: NA; d_call: NA; v_call: TRBV30; j_call: TRBJ2-5; cdr3_nt: TGTGCCTGGACCCGGGGGACCCAAGAGACCCAGTACTTC; cdr3_aa: CAWTRGTQETQYF
cdr3_length: 16; clone_size: NA; d_call: TRBD1; v_call: TRBV28; j_call: TRBJ1-2; cdr3_nt: TGTGCCAGCAGTCCGCCAGTGGGACAGGGGGCCTATGGCTACACCTTC; cdr3_aa: CASSPPVGQGAYGYTF
cdr3_length: 13; clone_size: NA; d_call: TRBD1; v_call: TRBV6-5; j_call: TRBJ1-1; cdr3_nt: TGTGCCAGCATGCTTACAGGGGCGACTGAAGCTTTCTTT; cdr3_aa: CASMLTGATEAFF
cdr3_length: 15; clone_size: NA; d_call: NA; v_call: TRBV19; j_call: TRBJ2-7; cdr3_nt: TGTGCCAGTAGTCCCCAGACAGGAAACTCCTACGAGCAGTACTTC; cdr3_aa: CASSPQTGNSYEQYF
cdr3_length: 16; clone_size: NA; d_call: NA; v_call: TRBV27; j_call: TRBJ2-7; cdr3_nt: TGTGCCAGCAGTTTGCAGGGGCCCAGGCGGTTCAGGGAGCAGTACTTC; cdr3_aa: CASSLQGPRRFREQYF